This T cell receptor (beta chain) came from a study of CD8 T cells in Susac syndrome. Random hexamers primed reverse transcription of about 0.5 to 1 ug RNA. The authors amplified TCR beta CDR3 across 54 Vbeta and 13 Jbeta using immunoSEQ multiplex PCR. A single record per CDR3 protein comes from TCRdb applying MiXCR to the immunoSEQ multiplex PCR reads. The sample carries 400,000 to 550,000 distinct CDR3 sequences, approximately 85% recorded once. V was pared by 3 bases and J by 2 bases, with 5 bases of the junction left unmatched. CDR1 and CDR2 from the germline V gene are MGHRA and YSYEKL. The length of the CDR3 is 15 residues. Sequencing of TCR beta covered CD8+ and CD4+ T cells obtained from blood.

The sequenced material came from CD8+ T cells from PBMCs. This chain uses TRBV4-1 with TRBJ2-5, with 8 nucleotides matching TRBD2. This clonotype originated in a human donor with multiple sclerosis. This CDR3 is CASSQRPGGQETQYF. The CDR3 coding sequence is TGCGCCAGCAGCCAGAGGCCGGGAGGGCAAGAGACCCAGTACTTC.